The clone carrying this T cell receptor beta chain was counted a few times. Its antigen is undetermined. The sample belongs to a study of post-analysis software for immune sequencing data. Every TCR beta cDNA library bore unique molecular identifiers. TCRdb re-called the PCR reads through MiXCR, storing one row per CDR3 protein. The sample shows fewer than 850,000 distinct CDR3 sequences, 25% to 30% of them seen only once. Study-wide results and caveats: Several TRBV segments were more frequent in patients than controls; TRBV5-6, TRBV5-1 and TRBV20-1 belonged to this group. Strong same-batch co-clustering of samples appeared with F measure clustering. For normalized Chao1 diversity, multiple sclerosis patients scored significantly lower than controls did.

Trimming took off 5 bases at V and 6 bases at J, with 13 bases between the two ends. The V gene's germline CDR1 is LNHDA and CDR2 SQIVND (reference sequence). The CDR3 length is 13 residues. The sequence derives from a girl aged 10-17 years with multiple sclerosis. The chain couples TRBV19 to TRBJ2-5; D might be TRBD1 (6 bases). The sample taken for sequencing was blood. In DNA, the CDR3 is TGTGCCAGTAGTGCACAGGGTTGGAAGACCCAGTACTTC. Its translation is CASSAQGWKTQYF.